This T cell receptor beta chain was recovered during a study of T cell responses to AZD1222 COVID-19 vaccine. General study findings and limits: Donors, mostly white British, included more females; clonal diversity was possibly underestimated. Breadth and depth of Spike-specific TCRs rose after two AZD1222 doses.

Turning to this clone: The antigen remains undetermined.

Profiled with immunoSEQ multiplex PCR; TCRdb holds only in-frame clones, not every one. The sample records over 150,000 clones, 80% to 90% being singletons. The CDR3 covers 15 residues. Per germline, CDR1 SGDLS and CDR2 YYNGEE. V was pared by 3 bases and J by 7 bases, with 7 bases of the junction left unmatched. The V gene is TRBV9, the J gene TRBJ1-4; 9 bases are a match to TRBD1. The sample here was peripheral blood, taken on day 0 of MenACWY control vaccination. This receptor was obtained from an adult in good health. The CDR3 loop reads CASSDPDRGFEKLFF. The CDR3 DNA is TGTGCCAGCAGCGACCCGGACAGGGGATTTGAAAAACTGTTTTTT. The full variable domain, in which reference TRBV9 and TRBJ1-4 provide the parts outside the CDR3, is DSGVTQTPKHLITATGQRVTLRCSPRSGDLSVYWYQQSLDQGLQFLIQYYNGEERAKGNILERFSAQQFPDLHSELNLSSLELGDSALYFCASSDPDRGFEKLFFGSGTQLSVL.